The 6 T cell receptor beta chains below were found in one sample sequenced in a study of shared clonotypes between healthy human individuals. CD45RO-negative CD8 cells positively selected for CCR7 made up the naive population, which excluded terminally differentiated effector memory CD45RA+ cells. This table comes from immunoSEQ multiplex PCR, and its TCRdb copy is limited to in-frame clones, with some not included. The table lists hundreds of thousands of clones, over 90% of them singletons. The sample consisted of naive CD8+ T cells sorted from blood. All receptors derive from a man aged 25-40 years in good health.

This chain connects TRBV5-1 to TRBJ2-5; 8 bases agree with TRBD1. This CDR3 has 16 residues. CDR1 and CDR2 from the germline V gene are SGHRS and YFSETQ. Germline trimming cut 3 bases from V and 3 bases from J; bases unmatched to any gene: 10. The CDR3 bases are TGCGCCAGCAGCTCTACGGGCAGGGGGCTTGAAGAGACCCAGTACTTC. Translated: CASSSTGRGLEETQYF.

The chain recombines TRBV7-9 with TRBJ1-3; weak D call: TRBD1 (6 bases). The germline gives CDR1 SEHNR, CDR2 FQNEAQ (reference sequence). The ends were cut back, 6 bases at V and 5 bases at J, with 14 bases in the middle. The CDR3 runs to 14 residues. Here the CDR3 DNA reads TGTGCCAGCAGTCCTAACAGGGATAGAAACACCATATATTTT. Its translation is CASSPNRDRNTIYF.

The chain recombines TRBV9 with TRBJ2-1; D is perhaps TRBD1 (5 bases). The V gene lost 4 bases and the J gene lost 3 bases, with 14 bases spanning the gap. The CDR3 totals 15 residues. CDR1 SGDLS and CDR2 YYNGEE come from the germline V gene. CDR3 region: CASSPRQSNYNEQFF. The CDR3 coding sequence is TGTGCCAGCAGCCCTCGACAGTCGAACTACAATGAGCAGTTCTTC.

This clone came up a few times. The same CDR3 also results from other DNA sequences found in this sample. This chain joins TRBV10-1 and TRBJ2-2; 11 bases fit TRBD2. Germline V gives CDR1 WNHNN, CDR2 SYGVQD (reference sequence). Losses at the gene ends were 2 bases for V and 5 bases for J; bases not matched to a gene: 16. The CDR3 length is 20 residues. CDR3 DNA: TGCGCCAGCAGTGAGAGGGGACTAGCGGAGCAAAGGCTGGGGACCGGGGAGCTGTTTTTT. It is translated as CASSERGLAEQRLGTGELFF.

The chain is built from TRBV28 and TRBJ2-1; 11 bases line up with TRBD1. CDR1 and CDR2 (germline): MDHEN, SYDVKM. The CDR3 totals 20 residues. V lost 5 bases, J lost 2 bases, and 17 bases stayed unmatched. The CDR3 here is CASSGRTGGVVGTTYNEQFF. CDR3 DNA sequence: TGTGCCAGCAGTGGGAGGACAGGGGGCGTTGTCGGGACCACCTACAATGAGCAGTTCTTC. The variable domain in full, with the rest retrieved from reference TRBV28 and TRBJ2-1, is DVKVTQSSRYLVKRTGEKVFLECVQDMDHENMFWYRQDPGLGLRLIYFSYDVKMKEKGDIPEGYSVSREKKERFSLILESASTNQTSMYLCASSGRTGGVVGTTYNEQFFGPGTRLTVL.

The chain employs TRBV14 and TRBJ2-7; 7 nucleotides match TRBD2. Looked up from germline, CDR1 is SGHDN and CDR2 is FVKESK. The junction had 5 bases not matched to a gene; V was cut back by 4 bases and J by 2 bases. The CDR3 has 14 residues. This chain's CDR3 is CASSPFAGAYEQYF. The CDR3 DNA follows: TGTGCCAGCAGCCCGTTCGCGGGGGCCTACGAGCAGTACTTC.